This T cell receptor (beta chain) was sequenced for a study of T cells after yellow fever vaccination. About the research overall: In the case of low-cell-number fractions, SMART-Seq v4 Ultra Low Input was used for preparation. Findings and caveats of the study: Although the secondary response was weaker, it peaked faster, at day 5 versus 15. Just a small share of clonotypes turned up in the CD4 compartment as well as the CD8 compartment.

One entry per CDR3 protein, called by TCRdb with MiXCR from the 5' RACE reads. The sample lists approximately 450,000 distinct CDR3 sequences; 18% were seen once. As for this clonotype: What it binds is not known.

The sequence derives from a young man who received the YFV17D yellow fever vaccine. Here the sequenced sample was PBMCs, taken before the yellow fever booster vaccination.

DNA for the CDR3: TGTGCCAGCACCGGGGGCGGGGGCGGGACCCAGTACTTC. Protein sequence: CASTGGGGGTQYF. This chain connects TRBV7-2 to TRBJ2-5; D may be TRBD2 (7 bases). Germline V gives CDR1 SGHTA, CDR2 FQGNSA. CDR3 length: 13 residues. V lost 7 bases and J lost 7, with 16 bases in between.